The 9 T cell receptor beta chains listed next were all sequenced from one sample in a study of blood T cell repertoires in COVID-19. Clones were read by immunoSEQ multiplex PCR, and TCRdb kept only the in-frame ones, dropping some. In the table there are roughly 160,000 clones, more than 75% of which are singletons. Sequences were obtained from peripheral blood. The source of these receptors is a man aged 40-49 years with acute or convalescent COVID-19.

The CDR3 DNA sequence: TGTGCCAGCAGTTCCACTAGTTCGACCTACGAGCAGTACTTC. This sequence encodes CASSSTSSTYEQYF. V usage is TRBV27 and J usage is TRBJ2-7; tentative D call: TRBD2 (5 bases). From germline, CDR1 is MNHEY and CDR2 SMNVEV (reference sequence). CDR3 length equals 14 residues. V lost 4 bases to trimming and J lost 2 bases, with 12 bases between them.

DNA of the CDR3: TGTGCCAGCAGCTTTAATCCGGGACTTCAAGGGGAGCAGTTCTTC. This codes for CASSFNPGLQGEQFF. This chain links TRBV11-2 with TRBJ2-1; D perhaps matches TRBD2 (6 bases). Trimming removed 3 bases at V and 10 bases at J, with 19 bases between. The CDR3 runs to 15 residues. CDR1 is SGHAT and CDR2 is FQNNGV in the germline V gene.

CDR3 DNA sequence: TGTGCCAGCAGCGAGGTTGTCGGCACTGAAGCTTTCTTT. Its translation is CASSEVVGTEAFF. V usage is TRBV5-4 and J usage is TRBJ1-1; no clear D gene. Germline-derived CDR1 and CDR2 are SGHNT and YYREEE (reference sequence). Between the trimmed V and J ends, which lost 4 bases and 4 bases, there was a span of 11 bases. CDR3 size: 13 residues.

J is TRBJ1-5 and V is TRBV4-3; the D is unclear. Trimming stripped 4 bases from V and 0 bases from J, with 10 bases between. Germline loops: CDR1 LGHNA, CDR2 YSLEER. This CDR3 contains 15 residues. The CDR3 DNA sequence: TGCGCCAGCAGCCCATCCTACAGTAGCAATCAGCCCCAGCATTTT. Protein sequence: CASSPSYSSNQPQHF.

The chain recombines TRBV30 with TRBJ2-1; TRBD2 aligns across 11 bases. CDR1 is GTSNPN, CDR2 SVGIG, per germline (reference sequence). This CDR3 contains 15 residues. Germline trimming cut 2 bases from V and 10 bases from J; bases unmatched to any gene: 10. CDR3 in amino acids: CAWSKALLAGEEQFF. CDR3 nucleotide sequence: TGTGCCTGGAGTAAGGCTCTACTAGCGGGGGAGGAGCAGTTCTTC.

The V and J genes are TRBV6-4 and TRBJ1-6; a possible D gene is TRBD1 (6 bases). Germline lookup yields CDR1 MRHNA and CDR2 SNTAGT. The CDR3 is made up of 14 amino acids. V gave up 4 bases and J gave up 6 bases, with 10 bases separating them. CDR3 protein: CASSAGAGNSPLHF. CDR3 DNA: TGTGCCAGCAGTGCAGGGGCCGGTAATTCACCCCTCCACTTT.

This sequence joins TRBV5-4 and TRBJ1-1, with TRBD1 identical over 7 bases. This CDR3 is 14 amino acids long. The junction had 4 bases not matched to a gene; V was cut back by 1 base and J by 4 bases. Germline V CDR1 and CDR2: SGHNT, YYREEE (reference sequence). The CDR3 loop reads CASSLRSGGTEAFF. For the CDR3, the DNA is TGTGCCAGCAGCTTGCGGTCAGGGGGCACTGAAGCTTTCTTT. Using reference TRBV5-4 and TRBJ1-1 for the parts outside the CDR3, the full variable domain is ETGVTQSPTHLIKTRGQQVTLRCSSQSGHNTVSWYQQALGQGPQFIFQYYREEENGRGNFPPRFSGLQFPNYSSELNVNALELDDSALYLCASSLRSGGTEAFFGQGTRLTVV.

CDR3 sequence: CSASPGQGKTEAFF. The CDR3 nucleotides read TGCAGTGCGAGTCCGGGACAGGGAAAAACTGAAGCTTTCTTT. The chain is built from TRBV20-1 and TRBJ1-1; the match to TRBD1 covers 9 bases. J was trimmed by 5 bases and V by 6 bases; bases with no gene match: 10. Germline CDR1 reads DFQATT; CDR2 reads SNEGSKA (reference sequence). The CDR3 totals 14 residues.

CDR3 sequence (DNA): TGCGCCAGCAGCCCTAAGACAGGGCGCAACGAGCAGTACTTC. The encoded protein is CASSPKTGRNEQYF. The chain uses TRBV5-1 and TRBJ2-7, with 7 bases fitting TRBD1. J gave up 5 bases and V 4 bases, and 9 bases lay outside the gene matches. The CDR3 runs to 14 residues. Germline V gene lookup returns CDR1 SGHRS and CDR2 YFSETQ.